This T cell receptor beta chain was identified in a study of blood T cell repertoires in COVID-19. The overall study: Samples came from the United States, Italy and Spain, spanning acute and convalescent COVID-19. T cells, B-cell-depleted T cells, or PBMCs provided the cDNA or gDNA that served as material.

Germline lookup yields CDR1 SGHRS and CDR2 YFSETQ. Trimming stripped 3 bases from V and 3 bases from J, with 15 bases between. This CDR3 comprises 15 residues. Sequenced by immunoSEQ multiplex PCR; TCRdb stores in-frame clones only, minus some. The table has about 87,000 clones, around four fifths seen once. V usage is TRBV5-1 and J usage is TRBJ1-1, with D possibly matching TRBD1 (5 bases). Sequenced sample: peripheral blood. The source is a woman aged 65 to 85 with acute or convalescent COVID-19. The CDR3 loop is CASSSGGHLYTEAFF. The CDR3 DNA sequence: TGCGCCAGCAGCTCCGGCGGACACCTTTACACTGAAGCTTTCTTT.